The present entry profiles one T cell receptor (beta chain) with its context. The germline gives CDR1 SGHAT, CDR2 FQDESV (reference sequence). The CDR3 extends over 14 amino acids. V lost 5 bases to trimming and J lost 1 base; unmatched junction nucleotides: 4. The table came from immunoSEQ multiplex PCR; TCRdb's copy has only in-frame clones and leaves some out. The sample lists fewer than 300,000 clones, around 77% seen once, with 5.6% in the top ten. This sample was taken from a study of cytotoxic CD8 clonotypes in ibrutinib-treated CLL. This chain connects TRBV11-1 to TRBJ1-1; 7 bases match TRBD1. The sequence was obtained from a human donor with chronic lymphocytic leukemia. Sequenced material: PBMCs, taken at disease progression, from a patient treated with ibrutinib. The CDR3: CASSRDSQNTEAFF. DNA for the CDR3: TGTGCCAGCAGCCGGGACAGCCAGAACACTGAAGCTTTCTTT.